This T cell receptor beta chain was obtained from a study of blood T cell repertoires in COVID-19. Study-wide context: Acute and convalescent COVID-19 samples came from the United States, Italy and Spain.

V lost 1 base and J lost 7, with 10 bases in between. There are 14 residues in the CDR3. The germline V gene has CDR1 SNHLY and CDR2 FYNNEI. As processed by the authors: Amplification from reference gene primers served as the basis for estimated nucleated cell counts. Libraries were prepared by immunoSEQ multiplex PCR; TCRdb keeps only in-frame clonotypes and omits some of them. The DNA gave D and trimming, while V, J and clone size come from that table. The sample has under 300,000 clones, under 85% seen once. The receptor was isolated from a young man who had recovered from COVID-19. The chain joins TRBV2 to TRBJ2-2, with a tentative D call TRBD2 (5 bases). Sequenced input: peripheral blood. The CDR3 DNA reads TGTGCCAGCAGTGAAGAAGCGGCGGGCGGGGAGCTGTTTTTT. Its protein product is CASSEEAAGGELFF. The full variable domain, its missing parts supplied by reference TRBV2 and TRBJ2-2, is EPEVTQTPSHQVTQMGQEVILRCVPISNHLYFYWYRQILGQKVEFLVSFYNNEISEKSEIFDDQFSVERPDGSNFTLKIRSTKLEDSAMYFCASSEEAAGGELFFGEGSRLTVL.